This is a list of T cell receptor beta chains from one sample in a study of blood T cell repertoires in COVID-19. Profiled with immunoSEQ multiplex PCR; TCRdb holds only in-frame clones, not every one. The table includes 70,000 or so clones, 60% to 80% detected once. The specimen was peripheral blood. These receptors all come from a human donor in a cohort sampled during active COVID-19. Each CDR3 is given with its conserved first and last residue. D genes are given only for firm matches. The listing skips clone size in some rows; elsewhere it reads once, few, many or a size class.

D	size	V	J	DNA	CDR3
-	-	TRBV24-1	TRBJ2-7	TGTGCCACCAGTGAGGCCAGATCCTACGAGCAGTACTTC	CATSEARSYEQYF
-	few	TRBV19	TRBJ2-5	TGTGCCAGTAGTCCCTTCGGCGGGGAAAAAGAGACCCAGTACTTC	CASSPFGGEKETQYF
-	-	TRBV24-1	TRBJ1-5	TGTGCCACCCGTGACAGATCCGATCAGCCCCAGCATTTT	CATRDRSDQPQHF
-	-	TRBV28	TRBJ2-6	TGTGCCAGCCGCAGGCCCTCTGGGGCCAACGTCCTGACTTTC	CASRRPSGANVLTF
-	-	TRBV9	TRBJ2-2	TGTGCCAGCAGCCTCCAGGGCGGCGCCGGGGAGCTGTTTTTT	CASSLQGGAGELFF
TRBD2	-	TRBV10-3	TRBJ2-3	TGTGCCATCAGTGATGTAGCGGGAGGGCCAGCCGCGCAGTATTTT	CAISDVAGGPAAQYF
TRBD1	-	TRBV3-1/TRBV3-2	TRBJ1-2	TGTGCCAGCAGCCAGGGACAGAACTATGGCTACACCTTC	CASSQGQNYGYTF
TRBD1	-	TRBV28	TRBJ2-4	TGTGCCAGCAAAACTGACAGGGCCGGAACCAAAAACATTCAGTACTTC	CASKTDRAGTKNIQYF
-	-	TRBV29-1	TRBJ2-7	TGCAGCGTTGATGGTGTGGACAGCTCCTACGAGCAGTACTTC	CSVDGVDSSYEQYF
TRBD2	few	TRBV18	TRBJ2-2	TGTGCCAGCTCACCGATGCGTACCGGGTCCGGGAGGACCGGGGAGCTGTTTTTT	CASSPMRTGSGRTGELFF
-	-	TRBV16	TRBJ2-7	TGTGCCAGCAGCCTAGTACAGGGCTACGAGCAGTACTTC	CASSLVQGYEQYF
-	-	TRBV10-3	TRBJ2-1	TGTGCCATCAGTGAGTCTGGGGCTCTAGATTACAATGAGCAGTTCTTC	CAISESGALDYNEQFF
TRBD1	-	TRBV28	TRBJ1-4	TGTGCCAGCAGCGATCGGACAGGGCCTAATGAAAAACTGTTTTTT	CASSDRTGPNEKLFF
TRBD2	-	TRBV6-6	TRBJ2-1	TGTGCCAGCAGTCGGACTAGCGGGGGGGCCAATGAGCAGTTCTTC	CASSRTSGGANEQFF
TRBD1	-	TRBV19	TRBJ1-6	TGTGCCAGTACACCGACAGGGGGCGCTTCACCCCTCCACTTT	CASTPTGGASPLHF
TRBD2	once	TRBV7-2	TRBJ2-5	TGTGCCAGCAGCTTCCCCACTAGCGGAGAGACCCAGTACTTC	CASSFPTSGETQYF
-	-	TRBV5-1	TRBJ2-5	TGCGCCAGCAGCGGGGGGCAAGAGACCCAGTACTTC	CASSGGQETQYF
-	-	TRBV19	TRBJ2-7	TGTGCCAGTAGTATCCAGGGAACAAGTAGTGAGCAGTACTTC	CASSIQGTSSEQYF
-	-	TRBV18	TRBJ2-7	TGTGCCAGCTCACCTAGCGTAATGGTAACCTACGAGCAGTACTTC	CASSPSVMVTYEQYF
-	-	TRBV6-6	TRBJ1-1	TGTGCCAGCAGTTATGGGCCGAACACTGAAGCTTTCTTT	CASSYGPNTEAFF
TRBD1	-	TRBV15	TRBJ1-5	TGTGCCACCAGCAGCGACAGGGGAGGGTCCGGTCAGCCCCAGCATTTT	CATSSDRGGSGQPQHF
TRBD1	-	TRBV18	TRBJ1-6	TGTGCCAGCTCATCGACAGGGTACAATTCACCCCTCCACTTT	CASSSTGYNSPLHF
-	-	TRBV28	TRBJ1-5	TGTGCCAGCAGTTTATTGGGCGCCAATCAGCCCCAGCATTTT	CASSLLGANQPQHF
TRBD1	-	TRBV25-1	TRBJ2-3	TGTGCCAGCAGTGGACAGGGAATAGGTGGCACAGATACGCAGTATTTT	CASSGQGIGGTDTQYF
-	-	TRBV28	TRBJ1-2	TGTGCCAGCAGTTCGCCAGTGGGGGGATCTAACTATGGCTACACCTTC	CASSSPVGGSNYGYTF
-	once	TRBV30	TRBJ1-1	TGTGCCTGGAAGGACAGTCAAATGAACACTGAAGCTTTCTTT	CAWKDSQMNTEAFF
-	-	TRBV2	TRBJ1-6	TGTGCCAGCAGCTCACAGGGAGATCCACCCCTCCACTTT	CASSSQGDPPLHF
TRBD1	-	TRBV19	TRBJ1-1	TGTGCCAGTAGTACGCGGACAGGTATCTCTGAAGCTTTCTTT	CASSTRTGISEAFF
-	few	TRBV28	TRBJ1-5	TGTGCCAGCAGTTCGGGGGGTACTCGCCCCCAGCATTTT	CASSSGGTRPQHF
-	-	TRBV9	TRBJ2-3	TGTGCCAGCAGCGTAGGTAGCGCGAGCACAGATACGCAGTATTTT	CASSVGSASTDTQYF
-	-	TRBV6-5	TRBJ1-3	TGTGCCAGCAGCGTGGAGGGCTCGTTCGGAAACACCATATATTTT	CASSVEGSFGNTIYF
TRBD1	-	TRBV10-3	TRBJ1-2	TGTGCCATCAGTGAGTCCGCAGGGGGATCTAGTTATGGCTACACCTTC	CAISESAGGSSYGYTF
TRBD2	-	TRBV3-1/TRBV3-2	TRBJ2-7	TGTGCCAGCAGCCAAGTCACAGCGGGAGGGCGCGAGCAGTACTTC	CASSQVTAGGREQYF
-	-	TRBV7-2	TRBJ2-3	TGTGCCAGCAGCTTCCTTTCTAGCTGGCGACCGGATACGCAGTATTTT	CASSFLSSWRPDTQYF
-	-	TRBV7-9	TRBJ1-1	TGTGCCAGCAGCTTAGTCGGGGGTCGAAACACTGAAGCTTTCTTT	CASSLVGGRNTEAFF
-	-	TRBV7-6	TRBJ2-2	TGTGCCAGCAGCTTACAGGGTATCAACACCGGGGAGCTGTTTTTT	CASSLQGINTGELFF
TRBD2	-	TRBV18	TRBJ2-1	TGTGCCAGCTCACCGGGACTAGCGGGAGGCAATAGTAATGAGCAGTTCTTC	CASSPGLAGGNSNEQFF
-	-	TRBV6-1	TRBJ2-5	TGTGCCAGCAGTGAGATAGAGTGGGAGACCCAGTACTTC	CASSEIEWETQYF
TRBD1	-	TRBV5-4	TRBJ2-7	TGTGCCAGCAGCTTGGCGACAGGGGGTTGGTACGAGCAGTACTTC	CASSLATGGWYEQYF
-	-	TRBV18	TRBJ1-2	TGTGCCAGCTCACCACTCTCCCAGTCCTATGGCTACACCTTC	CASSPLSQSYGYTF
-	-	TRBV21-1	TRBJ2-7	TGTGCCAGCAGCAAAGAGCAGGGAAACTACGAGCAGTACTTC	CASSKEQGNYEQYF
-	-	TRBV2	TRBJ2-2	TGTGCCAGCAGTCCACAGGGTCCGAACACCGGGGAGCTGTTTTTT	CASSPQGPNTGELFF
-	-	TRBV27	TRBJ2-3	TGTGCCAGCAGACAGGGAAGTGGTACGCAGTATTTT	CASRQGSGTQYF
TRBD1	-	TRBV6-2/TRBV6-3	TRBJ2-3	TGTGCCAGCAGCCTCCAAGAGACAGGGGGCACAGATACGCAGTATTTT	CASSLQETGGTDTQYF
-	-	TRBV28	TRBJ1-1	TGTGCCAGCAGCCCGTGGACAGACGACACTGAAGCTTTCTTT	CASSPWTDDTEAFF
TRBD2	-	TRBV28	TRBJ2-3	TGTGCCAGCAGTGCCCCGCGCGGGAGCAAGGATACGCAGTATTTT	CASSAPRGSKDTQYF
TRBD1	-	TRBV24-1	TRBJ2-3	TGTGCCACCAGTGACGGGGGACAGGGGGCGGATACGCAGTATTTT	CATSDGGQGADTQYF
-	-	TRBV28	TRBJ1-5	TGTGCCAGCAGTCTCAGGGTCATCGGCAATCAGCCCCAGCATTTT	CASSLRVIGNQPQHF
-	-	TRBV10-3	TRBJ2-7	TGTGCCATCAGTGATAGAGGAAGGAGGGGCTCAGGGCAGTACTTC	CAISDRGRRGSGQYF
TRBD2	-	TRBV11-3	TRBJ2-3	TGTGCCAGCAGCTCGACTAGCGGTAACACAGATACGCAGTATTTT	CASSSTSGNTDTQYF
TRBD1	-	TRBV5-1	TRBJ1-1	TGCGCCAGCAGAACTACAGGGGGCCGTACTGAAGCTTTCTTT	CASRTTGGRTEAFF
TRBD1	-	TRBV6-5	TRBJ1-2	TGTGCCAGCAGGGCGACAGGGAACTATGGCTACACCTTC	CASRATGNYGYTF
-	once	TRBV5-1	TRBJ1-6	TGCGCCAGCAGCCGCATAGGGGAAGGGTCACCCCTCCACTTT	CASSRIGEGSPLHF
TRBD2	-	TRBV6-4	TRBJ2-3	TGTGCCAGCAGTGTTGGGACTAGCGAGAGCACAGATACGCAGTATTTT	CASSVGTSESTDTQYF
TRBD1	once	TRBV6-1	TRBJ1-5	TGTGCCAGCAGGCGACAGGGAGATCAGCCCCAGCATTTT	CASRRQGDQPQHF